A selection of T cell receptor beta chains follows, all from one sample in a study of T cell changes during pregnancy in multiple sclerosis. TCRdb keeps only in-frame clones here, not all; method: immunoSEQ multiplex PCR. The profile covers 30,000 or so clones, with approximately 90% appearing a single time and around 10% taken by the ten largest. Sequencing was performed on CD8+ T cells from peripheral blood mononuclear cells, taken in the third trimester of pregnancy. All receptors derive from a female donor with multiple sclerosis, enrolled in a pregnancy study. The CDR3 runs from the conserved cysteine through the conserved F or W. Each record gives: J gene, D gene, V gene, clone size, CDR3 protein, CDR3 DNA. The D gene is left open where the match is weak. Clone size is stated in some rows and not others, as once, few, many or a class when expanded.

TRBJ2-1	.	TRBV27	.	CASFLAHEQFF	TGTGCCAGCTTCCTAGCGCATGAGCAGTTCTTC
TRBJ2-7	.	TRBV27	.	CASSLSASSYEQYF	TGTGCCAGCAGTTTATCGGCAAGCTCCTACGAGCAGTACTTC
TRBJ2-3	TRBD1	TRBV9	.	CASSRGTVKYF	TGTGCCAGCAGCAGAGGGACAGTCAAGTATTTT
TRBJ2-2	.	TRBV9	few	CASSVNQQSGGELFF	TGTGCCAGCAGCGTAAACCAGCAGTCGGGCGGGGAGCTGTTTTTT
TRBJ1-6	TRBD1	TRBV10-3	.	CAIRGDREERNSPLHF	TGTGCCATCAGAGGGGACAGGGAGGAACGGAATTCACCCCTCCACTTT
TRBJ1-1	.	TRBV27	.	CASSFVGGRATEAFF	TGTGCCAGCAGTTTCGTAGGAGGGCGGGCTACTGAAGCTTTCTTT
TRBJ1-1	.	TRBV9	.	CASSVNRASSEAFF	TGTGCCAGCAGCGTGAACAGGGCCTCTTCTGAAGCTTTCTTT
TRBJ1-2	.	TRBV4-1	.	CASSQEQMNVYGYTF	TGCGCCAGCAGCCAAGAACAGATGAACGTCTATGGCTACACCTTC
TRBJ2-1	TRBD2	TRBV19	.	CASSIVGLAAEQFF	TGTGCCAGTAGTATAGTAGGGCTAGCGGCTGAGCAGTTCTTC
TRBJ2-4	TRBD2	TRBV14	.	CASSQGPSGENAKNIQYF	TGTGCCAGCAGCCAAGGACCTAGCGGGGAAAATGCCAAAAACATTCAGTACTTC
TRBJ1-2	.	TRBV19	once	CASSPGRTYGYTF	TGTGCCAGTAGTCCAGGGCGGACCTATGGCTACACCTTC
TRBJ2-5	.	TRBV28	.	CASSSGLQETQYF	TGTGCCAGCAGTTCAGGACTCCAAGAGACCCAGTACTTC
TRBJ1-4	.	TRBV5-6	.	CASSSRQEAFPTNEKLFF	TGTGCCAGCAGCTCGAGACAGGAGGCGTTTCCAACTAATGAAAAACTGTTTTTT
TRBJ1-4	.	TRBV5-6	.	CASSLAKRENEKLFF	TGTGCCAGCAGCTTGGCCAAGAGGGAGAATGAAAAACTGTTTTTT
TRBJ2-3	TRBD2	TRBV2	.	CASSEIGTSGSTDTQYF	TGTGCCAGCAGTGAAATTGGTACTAGCGGTAGCACAGATACGCAGTATTTT
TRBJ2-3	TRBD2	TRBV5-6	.	CASSLTSGGTDTQYF	TGTGCCAGCAGCTTGACTAGCGGGGGCACAGATACGCAGTATTTT
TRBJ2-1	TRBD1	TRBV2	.	CASSRKGQGGYNEQFF	TGTGCCAGCAGTAGGAAGGGACAGGGGGGTTACAATGAGCAGTTCTTC
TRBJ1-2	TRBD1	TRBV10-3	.	CAISGWGKTGGLNYGYTF	TGTGCCATCAGTGGTTGGGGGAAGACAGGGGGACTTAACTATGGCTACACCTTC
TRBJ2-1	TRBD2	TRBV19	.	CASSIYLAGNNEQFF	TGTGCCAGTAGTATTTACCTAGCGGGTAACAATGAGCAGTTCTTC
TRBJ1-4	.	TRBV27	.	CASSLQEGAEKLFF	TGTGCCAGCAGTTTACAAGAAGGGGCTGAAAAACTGTTTTTT
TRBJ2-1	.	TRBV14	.	CASSQFQAGGNEQFF	TGTGCCAGCAGCCAGTTCCAGGCAGGAGGGAATGAGCAGTTCTTC
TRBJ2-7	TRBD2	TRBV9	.	CASSDGTSHEQYF	TGTGCCAGCAGCGACGGGACTAGCCACGAGCAGTACTTC
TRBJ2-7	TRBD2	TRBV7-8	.	CASSFRLAGEGDEQYF	TGTGCCAGCAGCTTCAGACTAGCGGGAGAAGGGGACGAGCAGTACTTC
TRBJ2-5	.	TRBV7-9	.	CASSPLGSGQETQYF	TGTGCCAGCAGCCCCCTCGGGAGTGGGCAGGAGACCCAGTACTTC
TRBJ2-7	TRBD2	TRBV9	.	CASSLTGTSDEQYF	TGTGCCAGCAGCTTGACCGGGACTAGCGACGAGCAGTACTTC
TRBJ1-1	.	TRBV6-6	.	CASSYLRERLNTEAFF	TGTGCCAGCAGTTATTTGAGGGAGCGTTTGAACACTGAAGCTTTCTTT
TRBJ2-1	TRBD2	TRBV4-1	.	CASSQDRILAGVDEQFF	TGCGCCAGCAGCCAAGATAGGATTCTAGCGGGAGTGGATGAGCAGTTCTTC
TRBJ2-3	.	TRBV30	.	CAWSYTDSDKDADTQYF	TGTGCCTGGAGCTACACAGACTCGGACAAGGACGCAGATACGCAGTATTTT
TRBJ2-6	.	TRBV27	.	CASGWGAGANVLTF	TGTGCCAGCGGGTGGGGGGCTGGGGCCAACGTCCTGACTTTC
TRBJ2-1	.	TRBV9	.	CASEGDINEQFF	TGTGCCAGCGAGGGGGATATCAATGAGCAGTTCTTC
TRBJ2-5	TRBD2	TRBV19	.	CASSRRLAGGEETQYF	TGTGCCAGTAGCAGAAGACTAGCGGGAGGGGAAGAGACCCAGTACTTC
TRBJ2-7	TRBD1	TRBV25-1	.	CASSGDRTYEQYF	TGTGCCAGCAGTGGGGACAGAACCTACGAGCAGTACTTC
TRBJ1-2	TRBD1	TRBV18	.	CASSPLDRFHGYTF	TGTGCCAGCTCACCCCTGGACAGGTTCCATGGCTACACCTTC
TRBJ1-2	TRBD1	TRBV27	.	CASSFSRTGKGYTF	TGTGCCAGCAGTTTCTCTAGGACAGGGAAGGGCTACACCTTC
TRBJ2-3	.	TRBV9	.	CASSVEAFVADTQYF	TGTGCCAGCAGCGTAGAAGCGTTTGTCGCAGATACGCAGTATTTT
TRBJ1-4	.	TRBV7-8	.	CASSLTPSPQVNRGGGEKLFF	TGTGCCAGCAGCTTAACCCCCAGCCCACAGGTTAATAGGGGGGGCGGTGAAAAACTGTTTTTT
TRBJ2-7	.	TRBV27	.	CASGTGSYEQYF	TGTGCCAGCGGTACAGGGTCCTACGAGCAGTACTTC
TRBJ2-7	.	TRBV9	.	CASSVDDREAGEQYF	TGTGCCAGCAGCGTAGATGACAGGGAGGCGGGTGAGCAGTACTTC
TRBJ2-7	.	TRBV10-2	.	CASSPRDSVTYEQYF	TGCGCCAGCAGCCCCCGGGACTCAGTAACCTACGAGCAGTACTTC
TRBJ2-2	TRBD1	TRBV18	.	CASSPGTANTGELFF	TGTGCCAGCTCACCCGGGACAGCGAACACCGGGGAGCTGTTTTTT
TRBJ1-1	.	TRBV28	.	CASSFEGDTEAFF	TGTGCCAGCAGTTTCGAGGGGGACACTGAAGCTTTCTTT
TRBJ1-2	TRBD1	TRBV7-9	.	CASTLTQGAGVPHYGYTF	TGTGCCAGCACCCTCACTCAGGGGGCCGGCGTCCCCCACTATGGCTACACCTTC
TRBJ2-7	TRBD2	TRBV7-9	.	CASSSTSGRASYEQYF	TGTGCCAGCAGCTCAACTAGCGGGAGGGCCTCCTACGAGCAGTACTTC
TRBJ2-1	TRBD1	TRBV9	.	CASSAEGGIREQFF	TGTGCCAGCAGTGCCGAAGGGGGCATTCGTGAGCAGTTCTTC
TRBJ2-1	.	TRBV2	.	CASSEYATVEQFF	TGTGCCAGCAGTGAATATGCGACAGTAGAGCAGTTCTTC
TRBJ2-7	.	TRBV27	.	CASSEARVAYEQYF	TGTGCCAGCAGTGAAGCGAGGGTAGCCTACGAGCAGTACTTC
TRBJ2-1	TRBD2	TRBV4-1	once	CASSQDLGGLAGIEQFF	TGCGCCAGCAGCCAAGATCTAGGGGGACTAGCGGGCATTGAGCAGTTCTTC
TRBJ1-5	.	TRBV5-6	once	CASSSLALGNQPQHF	TGTGCCAGCAGCTCTTTGGCCCTTGGCAATCAGCCCCAGCATTTT
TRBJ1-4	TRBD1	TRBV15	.	CATRIDWTGGEKLFF	TGTGCCACCAGAATCGACTGGACAGGGGGAGAAAAACTGTTTTTT
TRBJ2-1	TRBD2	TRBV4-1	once	CASSQDVAGDYNEQFF	TGCGCCAGCAGCCAAGACGTAGCGGGGGACTACAATGAGCAGTTCTTC
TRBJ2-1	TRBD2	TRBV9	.	CASSSPAGLGEQFF	TGTGCCAGCAGCTCCCCAGCGGGGCTGGGGGAGCAGTTCTTC
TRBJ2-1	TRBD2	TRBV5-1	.	CASSPAGGSGGRTYNEQFF	TGCGCCAGCAGCCCAGCCGGGGGGAGTGGAGGTCGAACCTACAATGAGCAGTTCTTC
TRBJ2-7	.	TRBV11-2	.	CASSLEFRVDYEQYF	TGTGCCAGCAGCTTAGAATTCAGGGTGGACTACGAGCAGTACTTC
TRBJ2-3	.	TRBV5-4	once	CASSSLGDTQYF	TGTGCCAGCAGCTCGCTAGGAGATACGCAGTATTTT
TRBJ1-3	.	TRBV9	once	CASSAIQGLSGNTIYF	TGTGCCAGCAGCGCGATACAGGGTCTCTCTGGAAACACCATATATTTT
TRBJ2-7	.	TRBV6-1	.	CASSEGKGPYEQYF	TGTGCCAGCAGTGAAGGCAAGGGGCCCTACGAGCAGTACTTC
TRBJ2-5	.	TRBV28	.	CASSFSGQETQYF	TGTGCCAGCAGTTTTTCAGGCCAAGAGACCCAGTACTTC
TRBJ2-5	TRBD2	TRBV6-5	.	CASSPSPSGQETQYF	TGTGCCAGCAGCCCGTCGCCTAGCGGACAAGAGACCCAGTACTTC
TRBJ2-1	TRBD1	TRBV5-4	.	CASSLGGQGAIEQFF	TGTGCCAGCAGCTTGGGGGGACAGGGGGCAATTGAGCAGTTCTTC
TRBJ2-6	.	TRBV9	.	CASSVGSGVNGANVLTF	TGTGCCAGCAGCGTAGGCTCAGGGGTGAACGGGGCCAACGTCCTGACTTTC